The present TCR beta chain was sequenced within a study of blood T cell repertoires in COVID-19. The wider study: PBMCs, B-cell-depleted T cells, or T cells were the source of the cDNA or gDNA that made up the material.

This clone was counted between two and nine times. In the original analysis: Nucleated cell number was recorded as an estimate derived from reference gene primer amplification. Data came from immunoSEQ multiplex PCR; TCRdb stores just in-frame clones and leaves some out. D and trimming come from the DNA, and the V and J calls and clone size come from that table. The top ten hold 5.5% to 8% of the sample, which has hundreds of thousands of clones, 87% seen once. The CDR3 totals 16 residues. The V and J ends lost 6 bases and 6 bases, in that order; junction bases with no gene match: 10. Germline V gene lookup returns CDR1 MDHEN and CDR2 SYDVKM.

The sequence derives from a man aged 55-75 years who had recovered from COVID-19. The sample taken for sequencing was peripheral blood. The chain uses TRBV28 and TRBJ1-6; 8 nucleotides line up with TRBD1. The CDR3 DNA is TGTGCCAGCAGGTCAGGGGGCGCAGTTGTTAATTCACCCCTCCACTTT. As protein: CASRSGGAVVNSPLHF.